A single sample is the source of the 12 T cell receptor beta chains below, sequenced in a study of blood T cell repertoires in COVID-19. Profiled with immunoSEQ multiplex PCR; TCRdb holds only in-frame clones, not every one. The sample shows 95,000 to 150,000 clones, 84% of them seen only once. The specimen was PBMCs or T cells enriched from blood (not recorded which). Source of these receptors: a woman in her 30s who had recovered from COVID-19.

In the case of this clone: This likely comes from a read error, as the CDR3 has no conserved phenylalanine or tryptophan at its end. The DNA is omitted, as the CDR3 cannot be located on it reliably, and the CDR3 follows TCRdb's listing. The gene calls are TRBV7-5 and TRBJ1-2; TRBD1 is the table's D call and was not checked against the DNA. TRBV7-5 is described as a pseudogene. Termini included, the CDR3 measures 9 amino acids. CDR3 sequence: CVRSDTGKL.

The chain uses TRBV28 and TRBJ2-3; perhaps TRBD2 as D (6 bases). Trimming pared 6 bases from V and 7 bases from J, leaving 20 bases between. The CDR3 has 15 residues. CDR1 is MDHEN and CDR2 is SYDVKM in the germline V gene. This CDR3 is CASSRSAGPDYTQYF. The DNA for the CDR3 is TGTGCCAGCAGCCGTTCGGCGGGGCCGGATTATACGCAGTATTTT.

This chain connects TRBV25-1 to TRBJ1-6, with TRBD1 as a possible D gene (6 bases). CDR3 size: 13 residues. Germline lookup yields CDR1 MGHDK and CDR2 SYGVNS. Between the trimmed V and J ends, which lost 7 bases and 7 bases, there was a span of 11 bases. CDR3 bases: TGTGCCAGCACGCCAGGGGAAAATTCACCCCTCCACTTT. This codes for CASTPGENSPLHF. Complete variable domain (other parts from reference TRBV25-1 and TRBJ1-6): EADIYQTPRYLVIGTGKKITLECSQTMGHDKMYWYQQDPGMELHLIHYSYGVNSTEKGDLSSESTVSRIRTEHFPLTLESARPSHTSQYLCASTPGENSPLHFGNGTRLTVT.

The rearrangement joins TRBV29-1 to TRBJ2-1; 9 positions agree with TRBD1. J lost 9 bases, V lost 4 bases, and 10 bases had no gene match. In germline, CDR1 is SQVTM, CDR2 ANQGSEA. CDR3 size: 14 residues. The CDR3 region has the DNA TGCAGCGTTGGGGTATTGGGACAGGGTAGTGAGCAGTTCTTC. It specifies CSVGVLGQGSEQFF.

The chain uses TRBV5-1 and TRBJ2-7; 7 bases agree with TRBD1. CDR1 is SGHRS, CDR2 YFSETQ, per germline. J gave up 5 bases and V 3 bases, and 8 bases lay outside the gene matches. CDR3 size: 14 residues. The CDR3 nucleotides read TGCGCCAGCAGCTCGCGACAGGGTGGCCACGAGCAGTACTTC. Its translation: CASSSRQGGHEQYF.

The chain couples TRBV18 to TRBJ1-5; D gene unclear. CDR1 is KGHSH and CDR2 is LQKENI in the germline V gene. V lost 2 bases and J 3 bases, leaving 8 bases between the germline ends. The CDR3 has 14 amino acids. Written as DNA, the CDR3 is TGTGCCAGCTCACCAGGCCTGAACAATCAGCCCCAGCATTTT. Translating it yields CASSPGLNNQPQHF.

This sequence joins TRBV11-2 and TRBJ1-1; D is undetermined. V shed 6 bases and J shed 1 base, with 9 bases lying between them. The CDR3 contains 13 residues. The V gene's germline CDR1 is SGHAT and CDR2 FQNNGV. The CDR3 protein is CASRGRKNTEAFF. CDR3 sequence (DNA): TGTGCCAGCAGGGGCAGGAAGAACACTGAAGCTTTCTTT.

This clone was picked up a small number of times. This chain joins TRBV5-4 and TRBJ2-1, with 8 bases lining up with TRBD2. Germline lookup yields CDR1 SGHNT and CDR2 YYREEE (reference sequence). V dropped 4 bases and J dropped 8; count of bases not matched to a gene: 11. The CDR3 runs to 15 residues. This chain's CDR3 is CASSTAGTSVYEQFF. CDR3 bases: TGTGCCAGCAGCACGGCCGGGACTAGTGTTTATGAGCAGTTCTTC.

The chain joins TRBV18 to TRBJ1-4, with TRBD1 as a possible D gene (6 bases). This CDR3 has 13 amino acids. V lost 3 bases and J lost 7, with 9 bases in between. Germline assignment: CDR1 KGHSH and CDR2 LQKENI. CDR3 residues: CASSPGTSEKLFF. For the CDR3, the DNA is TGTGCCAGCTCACCCGGGACATCTGAAAAACTGTTTTTT.

This chain connects TRBV6-2 or TRBV6-3 to TRBJ2-3; D perhaps matches TRBD2 (6 bases). Trimming removed 5 bases at V and 2 bases at J, with 14 bases between. The CDR3 contains 15 residues. Per the germline V gene, CDR1 is MNHEY and CDR2 is SVGEGT. CDR3 sequence (DNA): TGTGCCAGCAGTCTCTTTCGGGGGAACACAGATACGCAGTATTTT. Translating it yields CASSLFRGNTDTQYF.

The chain couples TRBV7-2 to TRBJ2-7; D might be TRBD2 (6 bases). Germline V gene lookup returns CDR1 SGHTA and CDR2 FQGNSA. The CDR3 is 13 amino acids. Trimming took 2 bases from V and 4 from J, leaving 9 bases between them. Written as DNA, the CDR3 is TGTGCCAGCAGCTTATCTCGGGGGTACGAGCAGTACTTC. Amino acids: CASSLSRGYEQYF. The entire variable domain, with the rest obtained from reference TRBV7-2 and TRBJ2-7, is as follows: GAGVSQSPSNKVTEKGKDVELRCDPISGHTALYWYRQSLGQGLEFLIYFQGNSAPDKSGLPSDRFSAERTGGSVSTLTIQRTQQEDSAVYLCASSLSRGYEQYFGPGTRLTVT.

The chain uses TRBV28 and TRBJ2-1, with D perhaps matching TRBD2 (7 bases). CDR1 is MDHEN and CDR2 is SYDVKM in the germline V gene. Trimming removed 2 bases at V and 2 bases at J, with 10 bases between. The CDR3 is 15 amino acids. The CDR3 sequence is CASSLAGAAYNEQFF. CDR3 DNA sequence: TGTGCCAGCAGTTTAGCGGGGGCGGCCTACAATGAGCAGTTCTTC. Full variable domain (rest looked up from reference TRBV28 and TRBJ2-1): DVKVTQSSRYLVKRTGEKVFLECVQDMDHENMFWYRQDPGLGLRLIYFSYDVKMKEKGDIPEGYSVSREKKERFSLILESASTNQTSMYLCASSLAGAAYNEQFFGPGTRLTVL.